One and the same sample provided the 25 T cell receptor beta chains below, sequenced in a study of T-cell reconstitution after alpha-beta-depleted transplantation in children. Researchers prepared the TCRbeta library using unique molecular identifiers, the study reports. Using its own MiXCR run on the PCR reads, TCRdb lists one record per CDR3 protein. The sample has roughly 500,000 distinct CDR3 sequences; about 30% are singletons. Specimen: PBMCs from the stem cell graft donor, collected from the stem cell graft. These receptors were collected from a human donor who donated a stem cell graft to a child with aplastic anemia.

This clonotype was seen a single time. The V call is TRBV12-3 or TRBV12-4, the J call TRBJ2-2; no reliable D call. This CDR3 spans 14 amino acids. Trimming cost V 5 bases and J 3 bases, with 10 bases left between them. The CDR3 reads CASSLDWDTGELFF. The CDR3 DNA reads TGTGCCAGCAGTCTTGACTGGGACACCGGGGAGCTGTTTTTT.

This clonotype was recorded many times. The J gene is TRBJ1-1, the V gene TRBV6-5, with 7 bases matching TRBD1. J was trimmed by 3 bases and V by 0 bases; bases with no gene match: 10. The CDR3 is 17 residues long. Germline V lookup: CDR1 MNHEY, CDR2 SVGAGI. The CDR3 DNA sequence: TGTGCCAGCAGTTACTCAGGGGGCGGTAATTCTGACACTGAAGCTTTCTTT. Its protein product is CASSYSGGGNSDTEAFF.

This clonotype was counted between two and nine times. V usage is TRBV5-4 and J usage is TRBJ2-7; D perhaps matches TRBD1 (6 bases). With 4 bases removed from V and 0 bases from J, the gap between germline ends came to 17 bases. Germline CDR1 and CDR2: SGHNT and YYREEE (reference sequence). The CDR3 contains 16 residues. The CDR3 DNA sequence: TGTGCCAGCAGCCCTTTGCCGGGACAAGTCTCCTACGAGCAGTACGTC. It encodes CASSPLPGQVSYEQYV.

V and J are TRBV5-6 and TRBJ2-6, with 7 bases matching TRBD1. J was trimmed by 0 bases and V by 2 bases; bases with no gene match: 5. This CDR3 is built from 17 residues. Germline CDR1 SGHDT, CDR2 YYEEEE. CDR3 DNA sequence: TGTGCCAGCAGCTTCGGGGACAGAGTCTCTGGGGCCAACGTCCTGACTTTC. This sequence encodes CASSFGDRVSGANVLTF.

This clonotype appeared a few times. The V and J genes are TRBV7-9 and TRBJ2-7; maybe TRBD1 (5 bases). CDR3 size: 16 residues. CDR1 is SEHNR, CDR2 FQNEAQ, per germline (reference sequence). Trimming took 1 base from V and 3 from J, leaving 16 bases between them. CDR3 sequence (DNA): TGTGCCAGCAGCTTAGGTCAACAGGCCCCTGACTACGAGCAGTACTTC. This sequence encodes CASSLGQQAPDYEQYF.

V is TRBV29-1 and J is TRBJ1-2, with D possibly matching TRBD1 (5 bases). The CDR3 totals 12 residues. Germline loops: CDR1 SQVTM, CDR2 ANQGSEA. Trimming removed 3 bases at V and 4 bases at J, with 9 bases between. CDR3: CSVELGTYGYTF. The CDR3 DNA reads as TGCAGCGTTGAGCTAGGGACCTATGGCTACACCTTC.

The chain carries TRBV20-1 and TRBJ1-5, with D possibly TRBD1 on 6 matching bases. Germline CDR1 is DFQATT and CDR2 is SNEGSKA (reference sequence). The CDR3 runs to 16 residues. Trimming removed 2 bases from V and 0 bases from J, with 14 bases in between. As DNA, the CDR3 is TGCAGTGCTAGAAGACAGGAGAGATATAGCAATCAGCCCCAGCATTTT. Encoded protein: CSARRQERYSNQPQHF.

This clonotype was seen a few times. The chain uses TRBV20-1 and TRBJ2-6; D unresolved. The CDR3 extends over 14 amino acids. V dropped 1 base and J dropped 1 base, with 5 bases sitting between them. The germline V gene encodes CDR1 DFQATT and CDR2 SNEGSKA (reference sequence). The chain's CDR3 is CSARAASGANVLTF. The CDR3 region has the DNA TGCAGTGCTAGAGCTGCTTCTGGGGCCAACGTCCTGACTTTC.

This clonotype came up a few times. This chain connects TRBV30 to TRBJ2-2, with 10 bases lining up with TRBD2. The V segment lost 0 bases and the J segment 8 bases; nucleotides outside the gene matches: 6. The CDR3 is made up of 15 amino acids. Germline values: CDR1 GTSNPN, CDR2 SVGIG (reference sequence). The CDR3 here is CAWSVLAGGRGELFF. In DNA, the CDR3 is TGTGCCTGGAGTGTATTAGCGGGAGGCCGTGGGGAGCTGTTTTTT.

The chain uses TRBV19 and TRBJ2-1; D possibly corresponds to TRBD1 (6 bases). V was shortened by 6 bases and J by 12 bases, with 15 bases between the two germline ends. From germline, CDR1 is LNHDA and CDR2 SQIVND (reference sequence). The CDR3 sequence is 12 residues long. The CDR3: CASSPQGIGQFF. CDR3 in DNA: TGTGCCAGTAGCCCCCAGGGGATAGGGCAGTTCTTC.

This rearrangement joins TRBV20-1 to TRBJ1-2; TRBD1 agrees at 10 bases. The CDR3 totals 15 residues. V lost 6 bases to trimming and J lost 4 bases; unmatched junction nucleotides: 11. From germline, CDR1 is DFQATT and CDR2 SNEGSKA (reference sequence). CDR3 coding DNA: TGCAGTGCAAGCAAGACAGGGGGCGCGAGCTATGGCTACACCTTC. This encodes CSASKTGGASYGYTF.

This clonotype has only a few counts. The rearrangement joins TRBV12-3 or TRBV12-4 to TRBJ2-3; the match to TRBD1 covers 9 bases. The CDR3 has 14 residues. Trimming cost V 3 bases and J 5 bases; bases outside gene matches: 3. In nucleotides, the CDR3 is TGTGCCAGCAGTTTCGGGACAGGGCGAGATACGCAGTATTTT. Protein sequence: CASSFGTGRDTQYF.

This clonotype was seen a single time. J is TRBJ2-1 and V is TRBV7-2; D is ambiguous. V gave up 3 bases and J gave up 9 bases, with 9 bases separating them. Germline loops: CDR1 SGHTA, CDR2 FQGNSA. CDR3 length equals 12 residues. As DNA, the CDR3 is TGTGCCAGCAGCTTTAATGTCGGTGAGCAGTTCTTC. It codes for CASSFNVGEQFF.

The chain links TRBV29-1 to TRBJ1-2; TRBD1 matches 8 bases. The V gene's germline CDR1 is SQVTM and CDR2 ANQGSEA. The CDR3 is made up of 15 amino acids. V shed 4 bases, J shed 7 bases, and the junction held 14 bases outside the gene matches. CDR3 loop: CSVGAQGASGGGYTF. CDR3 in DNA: TGCAGCGTTGGGGCGCAGGGGGCGTCTGGGGGTGGCTACACCTTC.

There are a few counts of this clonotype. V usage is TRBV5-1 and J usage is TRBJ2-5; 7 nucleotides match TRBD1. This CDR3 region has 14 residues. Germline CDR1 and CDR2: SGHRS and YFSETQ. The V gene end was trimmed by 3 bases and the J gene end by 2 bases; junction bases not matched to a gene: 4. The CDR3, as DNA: TGCGCCAGCAGCTCCCCGACAGGGCAAGAGACCCAGTACTTC. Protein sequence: CASSSPTGQETQYF. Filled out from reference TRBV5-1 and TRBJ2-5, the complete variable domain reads KAGVTQTPRYLIKTRGQQVTLSCSPISGHRSVSWYQQTPGQGLQFLFEYFSETQRNKGNFPGRFSGRQFSNSRSEMNVSTLELGDSALYLCASSSPTGQETQYFGPGTRLLVL.

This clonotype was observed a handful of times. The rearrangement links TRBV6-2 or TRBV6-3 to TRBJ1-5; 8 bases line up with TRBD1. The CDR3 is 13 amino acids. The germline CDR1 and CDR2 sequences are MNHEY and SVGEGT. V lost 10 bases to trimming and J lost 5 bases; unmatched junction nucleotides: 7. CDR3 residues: CATIQGVDQPQHF. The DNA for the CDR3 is TGTGCCACCATACAGGGGGTCGATCAGCCCCAGCATTTT.

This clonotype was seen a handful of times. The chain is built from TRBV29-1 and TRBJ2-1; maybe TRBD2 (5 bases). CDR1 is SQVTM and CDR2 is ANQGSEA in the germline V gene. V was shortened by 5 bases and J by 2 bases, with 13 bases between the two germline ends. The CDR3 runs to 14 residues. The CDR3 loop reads CSVSTGITYNEQFF. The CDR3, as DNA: TGCAGCGTTTCAACCGGGATCACCTACAATGAGCAGTTCTTC.

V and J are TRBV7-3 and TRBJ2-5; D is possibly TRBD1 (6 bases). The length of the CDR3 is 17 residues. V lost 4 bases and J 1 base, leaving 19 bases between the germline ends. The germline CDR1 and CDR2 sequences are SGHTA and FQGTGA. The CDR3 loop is CASSSGHLFKGQETQYF. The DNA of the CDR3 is TGTGCCAGCAGCTCGGGACACCTTTTCAAAGGCCAAGAGACCCAGTACTTC.

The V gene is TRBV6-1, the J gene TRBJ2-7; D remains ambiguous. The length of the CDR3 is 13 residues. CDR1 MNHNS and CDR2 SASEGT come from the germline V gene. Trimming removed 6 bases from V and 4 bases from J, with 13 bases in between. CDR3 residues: CASSPKGPYEQYF. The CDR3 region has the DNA TGTGCCAGCAGCCCGAAGGGCCCTTACGAGCAGTACTTC.

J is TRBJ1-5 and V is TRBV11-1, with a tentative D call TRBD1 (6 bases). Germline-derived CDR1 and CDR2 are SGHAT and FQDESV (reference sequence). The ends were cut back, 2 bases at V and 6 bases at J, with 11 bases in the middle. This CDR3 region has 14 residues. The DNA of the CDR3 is TGTGCCAGCAGCTTACCGGGGGCCGGTCAGCCCCAGCATTTT. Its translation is CASSLPGAGQPQHF. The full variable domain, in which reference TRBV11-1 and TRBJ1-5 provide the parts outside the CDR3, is EAEVAQSPRYKITEKSQAVAFWCDPISGHATLYWYRQILGQGPELLVQFQDESVVDDSQLPKDRFSAERLKGVDSTLKIQPAELGDSAMYLCASSLPGAGQPQHFGDGTRLSIL.

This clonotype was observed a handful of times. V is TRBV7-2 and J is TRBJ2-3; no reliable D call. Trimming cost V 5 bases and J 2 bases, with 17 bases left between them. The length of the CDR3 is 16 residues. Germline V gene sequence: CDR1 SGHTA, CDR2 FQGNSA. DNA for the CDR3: TGTGCCAGCAGCCCGAAAAGAGCCGTAAACACAGATACGCAGTATTTT. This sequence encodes CASSPKRAVNTDTQYF.

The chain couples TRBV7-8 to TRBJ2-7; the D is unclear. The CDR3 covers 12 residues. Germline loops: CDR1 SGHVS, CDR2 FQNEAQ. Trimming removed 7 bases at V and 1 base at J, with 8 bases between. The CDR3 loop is CASTLGSYEQYF. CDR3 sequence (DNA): TGTGCCAGCACCCTCGGATCCTACGAGCAGTACTTC.

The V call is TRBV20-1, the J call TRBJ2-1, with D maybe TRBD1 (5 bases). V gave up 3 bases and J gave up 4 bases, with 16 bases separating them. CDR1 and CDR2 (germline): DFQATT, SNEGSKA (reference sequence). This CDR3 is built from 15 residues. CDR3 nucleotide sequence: TGCAGTGCTAGGCTTTCTGGCAGGGAATACAATGAGCAGTTCTTC. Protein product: CSARLSGREYNEQFF.

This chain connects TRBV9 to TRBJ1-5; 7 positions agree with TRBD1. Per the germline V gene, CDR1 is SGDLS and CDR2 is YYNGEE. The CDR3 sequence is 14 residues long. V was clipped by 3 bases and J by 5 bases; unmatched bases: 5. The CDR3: CASSAGTAYQPQHF. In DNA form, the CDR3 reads TGTGCCAGCAGCGCCGGGACAGCTTATCAGCCCCAGCATTTT.

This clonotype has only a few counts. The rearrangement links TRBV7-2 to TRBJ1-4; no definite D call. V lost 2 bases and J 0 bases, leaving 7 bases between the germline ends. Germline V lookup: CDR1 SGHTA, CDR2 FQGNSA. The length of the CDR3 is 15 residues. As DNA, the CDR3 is TGTGCCAGCAGCTTATCCTCCGCAACTAATGAAAAACTGTTTTTT. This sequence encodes CASSLSSATNEKLFF.